This entry is about one T cell receptor (beta chain). This specimen belongs to a study of shared clonotypes between healthy human individuals. There are 16 residues in the CDR3. Germline values: CDR1 SGHRS, CDR2 YFSETQ. Trimming pared 0 bases from V and 2 bases from J, leaving 9 bases between. The repertoire was sequenced with immunoSEQ multiplex PCR; TCRdb's copy has only in-frame clones and lacks some. The table lists some 1.4 million clones, roughly 96% of them singletons. Sequencing input: naive CD4+ T cells sorted from blood. Specified subset: CD45RA+ positively selected. The rearrangement uses TRBV5-1 and TRBJ2-6; weak D call: TRBD1 (6 bases). This TCR derives from a man aged 25 to 40 in good health. CDR3: CASSLVSGAGANVLTF. CDR3 sequence (DNA): TGCGCCAGCAGCTTGGTATCAGGGGCTGGGGCCAACGTCCTGACTTTC. The full variable domain, rest sourced from reference TRBV5-1 and TRBJ2-6, is KAGVTQTPRYLIKTRGQQVTLSCSPISGHRSVSWYQQTPGQGLQFLFEYFSETQRNKGNFPGRFSGRQFSNSRSEMNVSTLELGDSALYLCASSLVSGAGANVLTFGAGSRLTVL.